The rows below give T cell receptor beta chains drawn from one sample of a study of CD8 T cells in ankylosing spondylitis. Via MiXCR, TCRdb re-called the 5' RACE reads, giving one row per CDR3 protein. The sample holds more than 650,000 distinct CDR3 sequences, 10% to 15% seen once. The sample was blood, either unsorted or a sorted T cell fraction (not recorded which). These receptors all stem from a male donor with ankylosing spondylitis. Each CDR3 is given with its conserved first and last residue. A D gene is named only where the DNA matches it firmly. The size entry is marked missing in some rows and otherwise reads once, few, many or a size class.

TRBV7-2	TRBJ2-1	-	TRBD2	CASSLEAGGGEQFF	TGTGCCAGCAGCTTAGAGGCGGGGGGAGGTGAGCAGTTCTTC
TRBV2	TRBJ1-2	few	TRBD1	CASSVRDRGSGYTF	TGTGCCAGCAGTGTCCGTGACAGGGGGTCGGGCTACACCTTC
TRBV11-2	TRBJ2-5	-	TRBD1	CASSLRRDRKETQYF	TGTGCCAGCAGCTTACGCCGGGACAGGAAAGAGACCCAGTACTTC
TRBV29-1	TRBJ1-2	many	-	CSVLRSNYGYTF	TGCAGCGTTTTAAGGAGTAACTATGGCTACACCTTC
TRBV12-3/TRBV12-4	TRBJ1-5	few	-	CASSFDGYQPQHF	TGTGCCAGCAGTTTCGACGGTTATCAGCCCCAGCATTTT
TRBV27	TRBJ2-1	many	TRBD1	CASSPQGARNEQFF	TGTGCCAGCAGTCCGCAGGGGGCGCGGAATGAGCAGTTCTTC
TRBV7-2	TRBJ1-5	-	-	CASSLRTDQPQHF	TGTGCCAGCAGCTTAAGGACAGATCAGCCCCAGCATTTT
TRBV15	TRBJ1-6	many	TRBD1	CAREDRWTSPLHF	TGTGCCAGAGAGGACAGGTGGACTTCACCCCTCCACTTT
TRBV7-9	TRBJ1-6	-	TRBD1	CASSFSDRAYSPLHF	TGTGCCAGCAGCTTCTCGGACAGGGCATATTCACCCCTCCACTTT
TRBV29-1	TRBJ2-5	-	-	CSAGVGETQYF	TGCAGCGCGGGCGTCGGAGAGACCCAGTACTTC
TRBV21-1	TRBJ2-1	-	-	CASSKGQDSFNEQFF	TGTGCCAGCAGCAAAGGACAGGACAGCTTCAATGAGCAGTTCTTC
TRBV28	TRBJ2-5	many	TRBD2	CASALADQETQYF	TGTGCCAGCGCACTAGCGGACCAAGAGACCCAGTACTTC
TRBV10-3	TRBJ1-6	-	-	CAISVMGHNSPLHF	TGTGCCATCAGTGTTATGGGGCATAATTCACCCCTCCACTTT
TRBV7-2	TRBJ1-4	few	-	CASSLMATNEKLFF	TGTGCCAGCAGCTTAATGGCAACTAATGAAAAACTGTTTTTT
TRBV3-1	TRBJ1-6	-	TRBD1	CASSQRDRDNSPLHF	TGTGCCAGCAGCCAACGGGACAGGGATAATTCACCCCTCCACTTT
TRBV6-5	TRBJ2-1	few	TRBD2	CASSYSLLVATSGPNGNEQFF	TGTGCCAGCAGTTACTCTCTACTGGTTGCGACTAGCGGTCCAAACGGGAATGAGCAGTTCTTC
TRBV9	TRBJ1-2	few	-	CASSPSTFYYGYTF	TGTGCCAGCAGCCCGTCGACATTTTACTATGGCTACACCTTC
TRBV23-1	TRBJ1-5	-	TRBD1	CASSHDRGRLDQPQHF	TGCGCCAGCAGTCACGACAGGGGGAGATTGGATCAGCCCCAGCATTTT
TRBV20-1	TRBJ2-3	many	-	CSADGGNTDTQYF	TGCAGTGCGGATGGCGGAAACACAGATACGCAGTATTTT
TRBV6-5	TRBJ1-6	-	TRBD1	CASSWDRGANSPLHF	TGTGCCAGCAGTTGGGACAGGGGAGCAAATTCACCCCTCCACTTT
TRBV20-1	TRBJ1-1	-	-	CSARKHTEAFF	TGCAGTGCTAGGAAACACACTGAAGCTTTCTTT
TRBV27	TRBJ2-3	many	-	CASTPIADTDTQYF	TGTGCCAGCACCCCGATTGCAGACACAGATACGCAGTATTTT
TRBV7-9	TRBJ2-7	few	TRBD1	CASSFERTGAEQYF	TGTGCCAGCAGCTTCGAGAGGACAGGGGCCGAGCAGTACTTC
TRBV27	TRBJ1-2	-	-	CASRRDTSYGYTF	TGTGCCAGCAGACGTGATACTTCCTATGGCTACACCTTC
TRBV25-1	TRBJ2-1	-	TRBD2	CASSELVTSDYNEQFF	TGTGCCAGCAGTGAATTGGTGACTAGCGATTACAATGAGCAGTTCTTC
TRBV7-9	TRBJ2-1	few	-	CASSLSPNEQFF	TGTGCCAGCAGCTTGAGCCCCAATGAGCAGTTCTTC
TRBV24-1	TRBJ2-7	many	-	CATSGRGGKEDEQYF	TGTGCCACCAGTGGACGGGGCGGTAAAGAGGACGAGCAGTACTTC
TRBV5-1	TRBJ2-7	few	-	CASSLSKGRSYEQYF	TGCGCCAGCAGCTTGTCAAAAGGGAGGTCCTACGAGCAGTACTTC
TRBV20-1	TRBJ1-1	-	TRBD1	CSAGFRGTYSTEAFF	TGCAGTGCTGGATTCAGGGGGACCTACTCCACTGAAGCTTTCTTT
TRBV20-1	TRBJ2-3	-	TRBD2	CSVVGAGGPLGDTQYF	TGCAGCGTGGTAGGAGCGGGGGGGCCTTTGGGAGATACGCAGTATTTT
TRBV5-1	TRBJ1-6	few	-	CASSLDPEGNSPLHF	TGCGCCAGCAGCTTGGATCCGGAGGGGAATTCACCCCTCCACTTT
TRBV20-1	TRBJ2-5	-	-	CSAGMGHRETQYF	TGCAGCGCTGGGATGGGGCACCGAGAGACCCAGTACTTC
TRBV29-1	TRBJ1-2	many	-	CSVVVSTANYGYTF	TGCAGCGTTGTTGTCAGCACAGCTAACTATGGCTACACCTTC
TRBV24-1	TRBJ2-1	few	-	CATIDREGHEQFF	TGTGCCACCATAGATAGGGAAGGTCATGAGCAGTTCTTC
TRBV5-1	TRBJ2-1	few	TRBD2	CASSLATGLAGAYNEQFF	TGCGCCAGCAGCTTGGCCACTGGACTAGCGGGAGCCTACAATGAGCAGTTCTTC
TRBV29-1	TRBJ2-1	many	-	CSVELPVTGQPSSYNEQFF	TGCAGCGTTGAACTCCCGGTCACCGGACAGCCGAGCTCCTACAATGAGCAGTTCTTC
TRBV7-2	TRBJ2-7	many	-	CASSLAQGGEQYF	TGTGCCAGCAGCTTAGCGCAGGGCGGCGAGCAGTACTTC
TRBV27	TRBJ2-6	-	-	CASSYRGTGANVLTF	TGTGCCAGCAGTTACCGGGGGACGGGGGCCAACGTCCTGACTTTC
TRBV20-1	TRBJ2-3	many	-	CSARDERNTDTQYF	TGCAGTGCTAGAGACGAGCGGAACACAGATACGCAGTATTTT
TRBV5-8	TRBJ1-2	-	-	CASSFIEGVFYTF	TGTGCCAGCAGCTTCATAGAGGGGGTGTTCTACACCTTC
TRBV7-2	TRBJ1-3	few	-	CASSLSGTGESSGNTIYF	TGTGCCAGCAGCTTATCGGGAACCGGGGAAAGCTCTGGAAACACCATATATTTT
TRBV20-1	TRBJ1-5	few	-	CSASRGGPGNQPQHF	TGCAGTGCCTCCAGAGGGGGGCCAGGCAATCAGCCCCAGCATTTT
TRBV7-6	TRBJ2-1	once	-	CASSLGPRGDNEQFF	TGTGCCAGCAGCCTAGGGCCGCGCGGCGACAATGAGCAGTTCTTC
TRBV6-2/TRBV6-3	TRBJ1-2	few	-	CASGKDTNYGYTF	TGTGCCAGCGGAAAAGATACTAACTATGGCTACACCTTC
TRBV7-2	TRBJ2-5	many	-	CASSFTGGEETQYF	TGTGCCAGCTCGTTTACCGGGGGAGAAGAGACCCAGTACTTC
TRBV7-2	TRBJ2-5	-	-	CASSSVWGFGDQETQYF	TGTGCCAGCAGCTCGGTGTGGGGGTTCGGGGACCAAGAGACCCAGTACTTC
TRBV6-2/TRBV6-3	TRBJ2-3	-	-	CASSYVGPLYSTQYF	TGTGCCAGCAGTTACGTGGGTCCTCTGTATAGTACGCAGTATTTT
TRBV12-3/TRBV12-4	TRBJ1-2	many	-	CASSFNTGQVYGYTF	TGTGCCAGCAGTTTTAATACAGGGCAGGTCTATGGCTACACCTTC
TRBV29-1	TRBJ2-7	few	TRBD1	CSVGLWDRGRGEQYF	TGCAGCGTTGGTCTCTGGGACAGGGGGCGTGGAGAGCAGTACTTC
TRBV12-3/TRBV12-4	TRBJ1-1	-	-	CASSPGGGRVTEAFF	TGTGCCAGCAGTCCCGGAGGAGGCAGGGTTACTGAAGCTTTCTTT
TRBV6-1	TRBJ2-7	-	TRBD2	CAAFSGGSSYEQYF	TGTGCCGCCTTTAGCGGGGGCAGCTCCTACGAGCAGTACTTC